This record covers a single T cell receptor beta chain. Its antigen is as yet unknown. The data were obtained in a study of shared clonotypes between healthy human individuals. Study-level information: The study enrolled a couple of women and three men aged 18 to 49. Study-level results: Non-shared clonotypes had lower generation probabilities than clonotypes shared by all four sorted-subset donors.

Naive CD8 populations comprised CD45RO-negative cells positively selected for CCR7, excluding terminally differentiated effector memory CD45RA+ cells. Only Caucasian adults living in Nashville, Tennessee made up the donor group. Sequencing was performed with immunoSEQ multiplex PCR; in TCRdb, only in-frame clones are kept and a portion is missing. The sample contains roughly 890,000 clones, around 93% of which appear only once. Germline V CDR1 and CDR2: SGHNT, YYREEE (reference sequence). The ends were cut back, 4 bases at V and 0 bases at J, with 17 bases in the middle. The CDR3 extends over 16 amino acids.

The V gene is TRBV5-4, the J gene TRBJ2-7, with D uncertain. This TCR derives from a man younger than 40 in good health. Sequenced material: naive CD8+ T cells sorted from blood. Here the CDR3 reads CASSPGRSAASYEQYF. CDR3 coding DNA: TGTGCCAGCAGCCCTGGGCGGTCGGCGGCCTCCTACGAGCAGTACTTC.